Given below is one TCR beta chain in context. Its matching antigen is unknown. Here immunoSEQ multiplex PCR was the method, and the copy in TCRdb shows in-frame clones only, minus some. The sample has approximately 100,000 clones; approximately 88% are singletons. During the collection period, no donor immune events like infections were recorded. Trimming left V 4 bases short and J 4 bases short, with 13 bases between. CDR1 is SGDLS, CDR2 YYNGEE, per germline. The CDR3 is made up of 14 amino acids. This entry comes from a study of identifying expanded T cells in peripheral blood. General study points: Differentially abundant clones: approximately 1.3 between replicates, about 15 at around 15 days, approximately 18 at four.

Sequenced input: blood. The genes are TRBV9 and TRBJ2-3, with a weak D call TRBD2 (5 bases). The TCR sequence derives from a person aged 18-70 years in good health. CDR3: CASSPTAGADTQYF. In DNA, the CDR3 is TGTGCCAGCAGCCCTACCGCCGGGGCAGATACGCAGTATTTT. Together with reference TRBV9 and TRBJ2-3, the CDR3 gives the full variable domain: DSGVTQTPKHLITATGQRVTLRCSPRSGDLSVYWYQQSLDQGLQFLIQYYNGEERAKGNILERFSAQQFPDLHSELNLSSLELGDSALYFCASSPTAGADTQYFGPGTRLTVL.